These T cell receptor beta chains were read from a single sample in a study of T cell responses to AZD1222 COVID-19 vaccine. Profiled with immunoSEQ multiplex PCR; TCRdb holds only in-frame clones, not every one. The sample lists more than 90,000 clones, around 84% seen once, with 1.2% to 1.5% in the top ten. Specimen: peripheral blood, collected on day 0 of AZD1222 vaccination. The receptors come from an adult in good health. CDR3s include the opening cysteine and the closing phenylalanine or tryptophan. D genes are given only for firm matches. Clone size, where shown, is once, few, many, or a class for clones that have expanded.

v_gene	j_gene	d_gene	abundance	CDR3nt	CDR3aa
TRBV18	TRBJ2-1	.	once	TGTGCCAGCTCACCACCTAAACAGGGTAAAACCTACAATGAGCAGTTCTTC	CASSPPKQGKTYNEQFF
TRBV5-1	TRBJ1-2	TRBD1	.	TGCGCCAGCAGCTTGACCGGACAGGCTAACTATGGCTACACCTTC	CASSLTGQANYGYTF
TRBV6-5	TRBJ1-1	.	.	TGTGCCAGCAGTTACTCTGTAGGGGGTCACACTGAAGCTTTCTTT	CASSYSVGGHTEAFF
TRBV10-1	TRBJ2-7	.	.	TGCGCCAGCAGTGAGTCGAAGGCAGTCTACGAGCAGTACTTC	CASSESKAVYEQYF
TRBV2	TRBJ1-6	.	.	TGTGCCAGCAGTGACCGGCCCTGGACCAATTCACCCCTCCACTTT	CASSDRPWTNSPLHF
TRBV2	TRBJ1-1	.	.	TGTGCCAGCAGTGACCGATTCACGAACACTGAAGCTTTCTTT	CASSDRFTNTEAFF
TRBV19	TRBJ1-2	.	.	TGTGCCAGTAGTACCCACGGGACACCCAATAGCTATGGCTACACCTTC	CASSTHGTPNSYGYTF
TRBV28	TRBJ1-5	.	.	TGTGCCAGCAGTAAGACAGGCACCAATCAGCCCCAGCATTTT	CASSKTGTNQPQHF
TRBV7-9	TRBJ1-1	.	.	TGTGCCAGCAGCCCCCCACCTGGCGGCCGTGGCACTGAAGCTTTCTTT	CASSPPPGGRGTEAFF
TRBV19	TRBJ2-3	TRBD1	.	TGTGCCAGTAGTACAGACAGGGGGGCCACAGATACGCAGTATTTT	CASSTDRGATDTQYF
TRBV7-9	TRBJ1-4	.	.	TGTGCCAGCAGCTTAGAGGTGGATACTAATGAAAAACTGTTTTTT	CASSLEVDTNEKLFF
TRBV19	TRBJ2-1	.	.	TGTGCCAGTAGTATACCACAGGGAATTGCGTTCTTC	CASSIPQGIAFF
TRBV5-4	TRBJ2-7	.	many	TGTGCCAGCAGCCCCTTTGGCTCAAGCTACGAGCAGTACTTC	CASSPFGSSYEQYF
TRBV7-7	TRBJ2-5	.	.	TGTGCTAGCAGCTTGGGCAGGACCATCCAAGAGACCCAGTACTTC	CASSLGRTIQETQYF
TRBV5-1	TRBJ2-2	TRBD2	few	TGCGCCAGCAACCCTAGCGGAAACACCGGGGAGCTGTTTTTT	CASNPSGNTGELFF
TRBV28	TRBJ2-7	.	once	TGTGCCAGCACGCAACTCGGGCGTAGGGGCTACGAGCAGTACTTC	CASTQLGRRGYEQYF
TRBV3-1/TRBV3-2	TRBJ2-5	TRBD2	.	TGTGCCAGCAGCCTCCTGCCGAAGGTTAGCGGGAACGGGCAAGAGACCCAGTACTTC	CASSLLPKVSGNGQETQYF
TRBV3-1/TRBV3-2	TRBJ1-2	.	once	TGTGCCAGCAGCCAAGATCAGGGTTATGGCTACACCTTC	CASSQDQGYGYTF
TRBV2	TRBJ2-2	.	.	TGTGCCAGCAATGTTGACGCCACCTTGAACACCGGGGAGCTGTTTTTT	CASNVDATLNTGELFF
TRBV19	TRBJ2-5	.	.	TGTGCCAGTAGTCGGCAGCAAGAGACCCAGTACTTC	CASSRQQETQYF
TRBV28	TRBJ1-2	.	.	TGTGCCAGCAGTAGGGCAGCTAACTATGGCTACACCTTC	CASSRAANYGYTF
TRBV5-6	TRBJ2-1	.	.	TGTGCCAGCAGCCGGCCGGGTAGCGCCCTTGGGGACAATGAGCAGTTCTTC	CASSRPGSALGDNEQFF
TRBV29-1	TRBJ2-1	.	.	TGCAGCGTTGAGAGCGTGGTAGCTGGGAATGAGCAGTTCTTC	CSVESVVAGNEQFF
TRBV28	TRBJ1-3	TRBD1	.	TGTGCCAGCGCCCCCACAGGGGGGGAAGGGCCTGGAAACACCATATATTTT	CASAPTGGEGPGNTIYF
TRBV5-1	TRBJ2-2	TRBD1	.	TGCGCCAGCAGCTTGGAGCGTCCGGGACAGGGGGCCGGGGAGCTGTTTTTT	CASSLERPGQGAGELFF
TRBV3-1/TRBV3-2	TRBJ2-1	TRBD1	once	TGTGCCAGCAGCCAACCGACAGGGACCTACAATGAGCAGTTCTTC	CASSQPTGTYNEQFF
TRBV11-3	TRBJ1-1	.	.	TGTGCCAGCAGCCCGGGATCCGATCGGTACACTGAAGCTTTCTTT	CASSPGSDRYTEAFF
TRBV6-5	TRBJ2-3	.	.	TGTGCCAGCAGTTACGACAGGAGGTCCACAGATACGCAGTATTTT	CASSYDRRSTDTQYF